This section outlines one T cell receptor beta chain sequence together with its context. As originally analysed: The authors estimated nucleated cell counts from reference gene primer amplification. Sequenced by immunoSEQ multiplex PCR; TCRdb stores in-frame clones only, minus some. D and trimming come from the DNA, and the V and J calls and clone size come from that table. The table lists roughly 360,000 clones, 87% of them singletons, with under 1.5% in the top ten. This sample is part of a study of blood T cell repertoires in COVID-19. Whole-study context: T cells, B-cell-depleted T cells, or PBMCs supplied cDNA or gDNA.

Everyone who took part was 18 to 89 years old, and they came from about 25 US areas. The receptor was derived from a man younger than 45 who had recovered from COVID-19. The specimen sequenced was PBMCs or T cells enriched from blood (not recorded which).

The CDR3 DNA sequence: TGTGCCAGCAGTGCAGTCATTACCGGGGAGCTGTTTTTT. Its translation: CASSAVITGELFF. The chain links TRBV9 to TRBJ2-2; no clear D gene. CDR1 and CDR2 (germline): SGDLS, YYNGEE. Trimming removed 5 bases from V and 5 bases from J, with 10 bases in between. This CDR3 is 13 amino acids long.